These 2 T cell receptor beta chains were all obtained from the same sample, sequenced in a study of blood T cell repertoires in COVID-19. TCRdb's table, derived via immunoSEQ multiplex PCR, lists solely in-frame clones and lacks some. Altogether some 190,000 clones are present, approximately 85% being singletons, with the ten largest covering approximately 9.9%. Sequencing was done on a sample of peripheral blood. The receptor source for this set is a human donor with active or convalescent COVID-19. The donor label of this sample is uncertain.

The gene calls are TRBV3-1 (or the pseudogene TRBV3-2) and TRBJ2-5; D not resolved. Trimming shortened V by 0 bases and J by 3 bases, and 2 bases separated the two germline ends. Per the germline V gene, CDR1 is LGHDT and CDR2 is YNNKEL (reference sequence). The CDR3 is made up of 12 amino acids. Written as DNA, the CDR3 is TGTGCCAGCAGCCAAGACGAAGAGACCCAGTACTTC. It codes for CASSQDEETQYF.

CDR3 DNA: TGTGCCAGCTCACCGAGAGGACTAGCGGCCACAGATACGCAGTATTTT. Its translation: CASSPRGLAATDTQYF. The chain couples TRBV18 to TRBJ2-3; 10 bases are a match to TRBD2. CDR3 length equals 16 residues. The trim removed 3 bases at V and 2 bases at J, leaving 5 bases unmatched. The germline V gene has CDR1 KGHSH and CDR2 LQKENI.